This TCR beta chain came from a study of T cell repertoires in cytomegalovirus infection. On the study more broadly: Well-studied HLA-B-restricted CMV epitopes were used in the study alongside recently identified HLA-C-restricted ones. Public TCR beta signatures provided an indication of both CMV infection and a matching HLA type.

Whole-study findings and limits: Clonotype analysis showed dominance of the ex vivo response by HLA-C-restricted CMV-specific TCR beta clonotypes.

TCRdb recomputed calls from the reads with MiXCR, one row per CDR3 protein. The table has more than 250,000 distinct CDR3 sequences, roughly 25% seen once; the top ten hold 13%. Germline V gene lookup returns CDR1 SGHAT and CDR2 FQNNGV. The CDR3 is made up of 19 amino acids. The ends lost 1 base at V and 1 base at J; junction bases unmatched: 9. Worth noting for this clonotype: Its antigen is unknown.

The sequences come from cultured PBMCs, collected from culture after CMV antigen stimulation. The TCR was taken from a human donor in good health (CMV status not recorded). Some clones in this sample may be carry-over from other donors' samples. This chain joins TRBV11-2 and TRBJ2-5; 13 nucleotides line up with TRBD2. The CDR3 region is CASSLVSPGLAGFQETQYF. The DNA for the CDR3 is TGTGCCAGCAGCTTAGTATCCCCGGGACTAGCGGGATTCCAAGAGACCCAGTACTTC.